This T cell receptor beta chain appears in the sequencing data of a study of control samples from healthy donors and cancer patients. There are 14 residues in the CDR3. CDR1 PRHDT and CDR2 FYEKMQ come from the germline V gene (reference sequence). The ends lost 5 bases at V and 4 bases at J; junction bases unmatched: 6. The assay was immunoSEQ multiplex PCR, and TCRdb's table has in-frame clones only and misses some. The profile shows 150,000 or so clones, approximately 94% of them singletons. What was sequenced was blood. The clonotype originates from a man aged 18 to 30 in good health. The chain recombines TRBV13 with TRBJ1-1; 8 bases map to TRBD1. The CDR3 is CASSPGQGSTEAFF. In DNA, the CDR3 is TGTGCCAGCAGCCCAGGACAGGGAAGCACTGAAGCTTTCTTT.